Shown below are 20 T cell receptor beta chains from a single sample sequenced in a study of shared clonotypes between healthy human individuals. Sequencing used immunoSEQ multiplex PCR; TCRdb keeps in-frame clones, though not all of them. Here the sample spans just over 2,000,000 clones, 90% to 95% being singletons. Source material: naive CD4+ T cells sorted from blood. Subset denoted: CD45RA+ positively selected. The receptors come from a young man in good health.

This chain connects TRBV19 to TRBJ2-3; D may correspond to TRBD1 or TRBD2 (5 bases each). The germline V and J ends were trimmed by 3 bases and 3 bases, with 13 bases remaining between them. The germline CDR1 and CDR2 sequences are LNHDA and SQIVND (reference sequence). CDR3 length equals 15 residues. DNA of the CDR3: TGTGCCAGTAGTATCACCGGGGCAGGTACAGATACGCAGTATTTT. This codes for CASSITGAGTDTQYF.

In this sample, this clone turned up once. The rearrangement uses TRBV6-5 and TRBJ2-3, with a possible D match to TRBD1 (5 bases). Per germline, CDR1 MNHEY and CDR2 SVGAGI. The CDR3 runs to 14 residues. Between the trimmed V and J ends, which lost 5 bases and 6 bases, there was a span of 15 bases. CDR3 coding DNA: TGTGCCAGCAGTGCCCGGACCCCAGGGGATACGCAGTATTTT. Translated, it gives CASSARTPGDTQYF.

This clone came up a few times. The chain joins TRBV5-1 to TRBJ2-7, with D perhaps TRBD2 (5 bases). The CDR3 has 14 amino acids. The ends were cut back, 0 bases at V and 3 bases at J, with 10 bases in the middle. Germline lookup yields CDR1 SGHRS and CDR2 YFSETQ. The CDR3: CASSLDGEHYEQYF. In DNA, the CDR3 is TGCGCCAGCAGCTTGGACGGGGAGCACTACGAGCAGTACTTC. Full variable domain (remainder filled in from reference TRBV5-1 and TRBJ2-7): KAGVTQTPRYLIKTRGQQVTLSCSPISGHRSVSWYQQTPGQGLQFLFEYFSETQRNKGNFPGRFSGRQFSNSRSEMNVSTLELGDSALYLCASSLDGEHYEQYFGPGTRLTVT.

In the case of this clone: The same CDR3 arises from other DNA sequences in this sample as well. The chain is built from TRBV30 and TRBJ2-7; 8 nucleotides align to TRBD1. Per germline, CDR1 GTSNPN and CDR2 SVGIG (reference sequence). The CDR3 contains 14 residues. V was clipped by 0 bases and J by 2 bases; unmatched bases: 3. The CDR3 protein is CAWSVGQGPYEQYF. The CDR3 nucleotides are TGTGCCTGGAGTGTAGGACAGGGCCCCTACGAGCAGTACTTC.

This clone has a single count. The chain's CDR3 is CASSLWAGSNQPQHF. The DNA for the CDR3 is TGTGCCAGCAGTTTATGGGCGGGTAGCAATCAGCCCCAGCATTTT. The chain couples TRBV27 to TRBJ1-5; D unclear. V lost 1 base, J lost 0 bases, and 7 bases lay in between. The germline V gene encodes CDR1 MNHEY and CDR2 SMNVEV (reference sequence). The CDR3 is made up of 15 amino acids.

The V gene is TRBV15, the J gene TRBJ2-1; tentatively, D is TRBD1 or TRBD2 (6 bases each). Between the trimmed V and J ends, which lost 5 bases and 3 bases, there was a span of 20 bases. The CDR3 totals 17 residues. Germline V gene data show CDR1 as LNHNV and CDR2 as YYDKDF (reference sequence). CDR3 protein: CATSPVGGGKVYNEQFF. The CDR3 coding sequence is TGTGCCACCAGCCCGGTGGGGGGCGGGAAGGTCTACAATGAGCAGTTCTTC.

This rearrangement joins TRBV10-3 to TRBJ2-2; no firm D call. V was shortened by 10 bases and J by 7 bases, with 13 bases between the two germline ends. CDR1 and CDR2 from the germline V gene are ENHRY and SYGVKD. The CDR3 totals 12 residues. The CDR3 sequence is CATKEGVGELFF. In nucleotides, the CDR3 is TGTGCCACCAAAGAAGGTGTCGGGGAGCTGTTTTTT.

The chain is built from TRBV28 and TRBJ2-5; D perhaps matches TRBD2 (6 bases). The CDR3 has 15 amino acids. Between the trimmed V and J ends, which lost 6 bases and 5 bases, there was a span of 19 bases. CDR1 is MDHEN and CDR2 is SYDVKM in the germline V gene. Here the CDR3 DNA reads TGTGCCAGCAGCGGCCAAGCGGCGGGGTTGGAGACCCAGTACTTC. It specifies CASSGQAAGLETQYF.

The V gene is TRBV5-5, the J gene TRBJ1-6; D gene ambiguous. The V gene lost 7 bases and the J gene lost 6 bases, with 11 bases spanning the gap. The CDR3 extends over 13 amino acids. Germline values: CDR1 SGHKS, CDR2 YYEKEE (reference sequence). The CDR3 region is CASLMESNSPLHF. The DNA for the CDR3 is TGTGCCAGCCTCATGGAGTCTAATTCACCCCTCCACTTT.

On this clone itself: The same CDR3 arises from other DNA sequences in this sample as well. V and J are TRBV30 and TRBJ1-4, with D maybe TRBD1 (6 bases). The CDR3 runs 13 residues. Germline V gives CDR1 GTSNPN, CDR2 SVGIG (reference sequence). V was trimmed by 0 bases and J by 7 bases, leaving 9 bases between them. The CDR3 sequence is CAWSVQGGEKLFF. CDR3 in DNA: TGTGCCTGGAGTGTACAAGGGGGTGAAAAACTGTTTTTT.

The chain joins TRBV9 to TRBJ2-2; 8 nucleotides agree with TRBD2. Germline V lookup: CDR1 SGDLS, CDR2 YYNGEE. CDR3 length equals 17 residues. The V and J ends lost 2 bases and 6 bases, in that order; junction bases with no gene match: 12. DNA for the CDR3: TGTGCCAGCAGCGTCTCGCCCGGGAGGGCCGGGGCCGGGGAGCTGTTTTTT. Amino acid sequence: CASSVSPGRAGAGELFF.

In this sample, this clone turned up a few times. Since a much larger clone is just one base distant, this may be a read error. This chain links TRBV4-1 with TRBJ2-7; the D is unclear. Germline loops: CDR1 MGHRA, CDR2 YSYEKL. This CDR3 has 15 residues. The CDR3 reads CASGQLAFSSYEQYF. The DNA of the CDR3 is TGCGCCAGCGGCCAATTGGCGTTCAGCTCCTACGAGCAGTACTTC.

In the case of this clone: This specimen includes other DNA sequences encoding the same CDR3. The gene calls are TRBV11-2 and TRBJ2-7, with D maybe TRBD1 (6 bases). This CDR3 has 12 amino acids. Trimming took 3 bases from V and 3 from J, leaving 6 bases between them. In germline, CDR1 is SGHAT, CDR2 FQNNGV. Here the CDR3 reads CASSLDSYEQYF. The CDR3 region has the DNA TGTGCCAGCAGCTTGGACAGCTACGAGCAGTACTTC.

The rearrangement uses TRBV6-1 and TRBJ2-1, with unresolved D. The CDR3 has 12 amino acids. In germline, CDR1 is MNHNS, CDR2 SASEGT. V gave up 7 bases and J gave up 4 bases, with 8 bases separating them. The CDR3 coding sequence is TGTGCCAGCAAAATAGGTTACAATGAGCAGTTCTTC. Protein: CASKIGYNEQFF.

As concerns this clone: Within the sample, other DNA sequences also encode this same CDR3. The genes are TRBV11-2 and TRBJ2-7; 9 nucleotides line up with TRBD1. This CDR3 has 13 residues. Germline assignment: CDR1 SGHAT and CDR2 FQNNGV. J gave up 2 bases and V 5 bases, and 1 base lay outside the gene matches. In nucleotides, the CDR3 is TGTGCCAGCAGCAGGGACAGGGCCTACGAGCAGTACTTC. Residues: CASSRDRAYEQYF.

A remark on this clone: The same CDR3 can be traced to other DNA sequences in this sample. This rearrangement joins TRBV20-1 to TRBJ2-5; no reliable D call. The germline gives CDR1 DFQATT, CDR2 SNEGSKA (reference sequence). The CDR3 extends over 11 amino acids. V lost 2 bases and J lost 3, with 4 bases in between. This CDR3 is CSARREETQYF. CDR3 sequence (DNA): TGCAGTGCTAGACGAGAAGAGACCCAGTACTTC.

V usage is TRBV20-1 and J usage is TRBJ1-1; the D gene is possibly TRBD1 (5 bases). Per germline, CDR1 DFQATT and CDR2 SNEGSKA (reference sequence). The V and J ends lost 7 bases and 3 bases respectively, with 9 bases between them. The CDR3 has 11 amino acids. CDR3: CSGRGYTEAFF. As DNA, the CDR3 is TGCAGTGGCCGGGGGTACACTGAAGCTTTCTTT.

The rearrangement links TRBV5-1 to TRBJ2-3; maybe TRBD1 (5 bases). Germline loops: CDR1 SGHRS, CDR2 YFSETQ. This CDR3 region has 17 residues. Trimming cost V 2 bases and J 4 bases, with 20 bases left between them. CDR3 sequence (DNA): TGCGCCAGCAGCTTAGGGATCAGGGCCCCAGACGCAGATACGCAGTATTTT. It translates to CASSLGIRAPDADTQYF.

The rearrangement uses TRBV27 and TRBJ2-7; 10 bases match TRBD1. V trimming: 6 bases; J trimming: 7 bases; junction bases outside the gene matches: 9. Looked up from germline, CDR1 is MNHEY and CDR2 is SMNVEV (reference sequence). The CDR3 length is 14 residues. CDR3 in DNA: TGTGCCAGCAGCCATCGACAGGGGGCGTGGGAGCAGTACTTC. As protein: CASSHRQGAWEQYF.

The DNA for the CDR3 is TGTGCCAGCTCACCGACTAGCGGGGGGCGTGATGAGCAGTTCTTC. Its translation: CASSPTSGGRDEQFF. This chain uses TRBV18 with TRBJ2-1, with 13 bases matching TRBD2. With 3 bases clipped from V and 8 bases from J, the junction kept 4 bases outside the gene matches. CDR3 length: 15 amino acids. Germline loops: CDR1 KGHSH, CDR2 LQKENI.